This TCR beta chain appears in the sequencing data of a study of OX40 agonist ivuxolimab in advanced cancers. Study as a whole: A mean age of around 63 years, range 23 to 79, was recorded, and about 83% were male.

This clone was observed a single time. The protocol was immunoSEQ multiplex PCR, while the TCRdb copy is restricted to in-frame clones and leaves out a portion. The sample holds approximately 75,000 clones, roughly 90% seen once. The CDR3 loop spans 18 amino acids. CDR1 and CDR2 (germline): MGHRA, YSYEKL. J gave up 5 bases and V 4 bases, and 10 bases lay outside the gene matches. The chain joins TRBV4-1 to TRBJ2-2; the match to TRBD2 covers 13 bases. The sequence was obtained from an adult with an advanced solid tumor such as melanoma, head and neck, liver or kidney cancer. The material sequenced was CD4+ or CD8+ T cells sorted from blood, taken in a trial of the OX40 agonist ivuxolimab. The chain's CDR3 is CASSPAGLAGMGTGELFF. DNA of the CDR3: TGCGCCAGCAGCCCCGCGGGACTAGCGGGAATGGGTACCGGGGAGCTGTTTTTT.